One and the same sample provided the 5 T cell receptor beta chains below, sequenced in a study of blood T cell repertoires in COVID-19. Here immunoSEQ multiplex PCR was the method, and the copy in TCRdb shows in-frame clones only, minus some. The sample lists around 100,000 clones; about 90% were seen once. The sample taken for sequencing was peripheral blood. These receptors originate from a human donor in a cohort sampled during active COVID-19.

The chain couples TRBV27 to TRBJ2-7, with 7 bases fitting TRBD1. The CDR3 is 17 amino acids. Germline V lookup: CDR1 MNHEY, CDR2 SMNVEV (reference sequence). V shed 6 bases, J shed 0 bases, and the junction held 14 bases outside the gene matches. The CDR3 DNA is TGTGCCAGCAGGTTAAAGGGACAGACAGCATACTCCTACGAGCAGTACTTC. Translating it yields CASRLKGQTAYSYEQYF.

The genes are TRBV28 and TRBJ1-2, with 7 bases fitting TRBD1. After removal of 9 bases from V and 4 bases from J, the junction contained 5 bases not matched to a gene. Per germline, CDR1 MDHEN and CDR2 SYDVKM. The CDR3 has 12 residues. CDR3: CASRQGGYGYTF. The CDR3 coding sequence is TGTGCCAGTCGACAGGGCGGCTATGGCTACACCTTC.

This sequence joins TRBV4-1 and TRBJ1-4; unclear D gene. The CDR3 runs to 12 residues. Germline V gene sequence: CDR1 MGHRA, CDR2 YSYEKL. Trimming removed 4 bases at V and 4 bases at J, with 4 bases between. Here the CDR3 DNA reads TGCGCCAGCAGCCCAAATAATGAAAAACTGTTTTTT. As protein: CASSPNNEKLFF.

The CDR3 spells CASSHFPKRTGWVLLDTQYF. The CDR3 nucleotides read TGTGCCAGCAGCCATTTCCCCAAACGGACAGGTTGGGTCTTGTTAGATACGCAGTATTTT. V gene TRBV28 combines with J gene TRBJ2-3; 7 nucleotides agree with TRBD1. CDR3 length: 20 residues. The germline CDR1 and CDR2 sequences are MDHEN and SYDVKM. Unmatched junction bases numbered 26, after V lost 6 bases and J lost 5 bases.

The J gene is TRBJ2-4, the V gene TRBV4-2; 12 positions match TRBD2. V shed 3 bases and J 0 bases; nucleotides not matched to a gene: 12. Germline V lookup: CDR1 LGHNA, CDR2 YNFKEQ. The CDR3 runs 20 residues. Written as DNA, the CDR3 is TGTGCCAGCAGCCAGGAGCTAGCGGGAGGGCCGATAATAGCCAAAAACATTCAGTACTTC. Translation: CASSQELAGGPIIAKNIQYF.